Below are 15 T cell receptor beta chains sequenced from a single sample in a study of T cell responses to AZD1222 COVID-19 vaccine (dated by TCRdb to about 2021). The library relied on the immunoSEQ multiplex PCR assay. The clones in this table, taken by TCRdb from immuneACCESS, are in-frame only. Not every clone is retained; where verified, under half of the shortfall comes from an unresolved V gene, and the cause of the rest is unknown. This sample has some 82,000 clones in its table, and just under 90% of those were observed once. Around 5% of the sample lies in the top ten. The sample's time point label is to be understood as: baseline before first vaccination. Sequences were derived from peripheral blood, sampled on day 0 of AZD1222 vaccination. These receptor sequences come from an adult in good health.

The CDR3 coding sequence is TGTGCCAGAAGCTGGTCGACAGGGCCACCCCTCCACTTT. Amino acids: CARSWSTGPPLHF. The chain is built from TRBV5-3 and TRBJ1-6; 7 bases are a match to TRBD1. TRBV5-3 counts as an open reading frame of uncertain function. V dropped 3 bases and J dropped 11; count of bases not matched to a gene: 5. The length of the CDR3 is 13 residues.

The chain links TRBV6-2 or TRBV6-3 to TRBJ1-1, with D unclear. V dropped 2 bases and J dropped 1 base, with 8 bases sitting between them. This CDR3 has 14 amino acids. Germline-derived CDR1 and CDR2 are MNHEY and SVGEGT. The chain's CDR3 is CASSYGGGNTEAFF. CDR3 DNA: TGTGCCAGCAGTTACGGCGGCGGGAACACTGAAGCTTTCTTT.

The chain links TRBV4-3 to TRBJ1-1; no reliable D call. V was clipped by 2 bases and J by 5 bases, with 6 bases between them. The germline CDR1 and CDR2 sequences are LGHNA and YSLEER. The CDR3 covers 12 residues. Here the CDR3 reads CASSQTGTEAFF. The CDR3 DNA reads TGCGCCAGCAGCCAAACGGGGACTGAAGCTTTCTTT.

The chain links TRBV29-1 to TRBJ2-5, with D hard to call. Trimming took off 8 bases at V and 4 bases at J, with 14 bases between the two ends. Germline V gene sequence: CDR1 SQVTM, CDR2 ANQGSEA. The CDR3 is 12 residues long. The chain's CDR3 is CSTSRAVETQYF. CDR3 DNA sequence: TGCAGCACCTCAAGGGCAGTAGAGACCCAGTACTTC.

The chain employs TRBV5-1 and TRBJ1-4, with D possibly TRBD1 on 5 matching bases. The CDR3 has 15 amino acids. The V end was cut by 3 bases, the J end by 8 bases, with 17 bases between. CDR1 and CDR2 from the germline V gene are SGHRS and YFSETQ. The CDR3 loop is CASSWGSGQYEKLFF. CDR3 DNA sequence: TGCGCCAGCAGCTGGGGGTCGGGCCAGTACGAAAAACTGTTTTTT.

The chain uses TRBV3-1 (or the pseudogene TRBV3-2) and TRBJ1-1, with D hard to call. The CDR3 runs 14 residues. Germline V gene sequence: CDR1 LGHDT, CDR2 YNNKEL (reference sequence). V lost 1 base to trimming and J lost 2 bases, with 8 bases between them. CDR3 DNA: TGTGCCAGCAGCCAAGGGCTAAGTAACACTGAAGCTTTCTTT. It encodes CASSQGLSNTEAFF.

The CDR3 reads CASSLDVGGPPGYGYTF. In nucleotides, the CDR3 is TGTGCCAGCAGCTTAGATGTCGGGGGCCCTCCCGGCTATGGCTACACCTTC. The chain is built from TRBV11-3 and TRBJ1-2; D is perhaps TRBD1 (6 bases). The V and J ends lost 0 bases and 4 bases respectively, with 18 bases between them. The CDR3 length is 17 residues. The germline V gene has CDR1 SGHNT and CDR2 YENEEA.

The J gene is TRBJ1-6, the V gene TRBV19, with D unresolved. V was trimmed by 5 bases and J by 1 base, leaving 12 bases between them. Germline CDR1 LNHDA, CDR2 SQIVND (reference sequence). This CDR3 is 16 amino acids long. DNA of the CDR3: TGTGCCAGTAGTTCTCTTTCAAGGTCCTATAATTCACCCCTCCACTTT. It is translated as CASSSLSRSYNSPLHF.

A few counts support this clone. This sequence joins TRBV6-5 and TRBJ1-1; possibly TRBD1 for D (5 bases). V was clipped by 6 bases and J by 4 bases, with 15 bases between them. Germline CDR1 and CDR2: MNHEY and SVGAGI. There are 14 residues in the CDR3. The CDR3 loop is CASRGREVLTEAFF. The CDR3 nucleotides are TGTGCCAGCAGGGGCAGGGAGGTACTCACTGAAGCTTTCTTT.

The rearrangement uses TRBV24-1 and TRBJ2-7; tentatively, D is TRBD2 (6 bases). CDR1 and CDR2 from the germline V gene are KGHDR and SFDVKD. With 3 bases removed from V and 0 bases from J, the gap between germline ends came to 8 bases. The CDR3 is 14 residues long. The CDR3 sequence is CATSDGGISYEQYF. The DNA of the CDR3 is TGTGCCACCAGTGATGGAGGGATCTCCTACGAGCAGTACTTC.

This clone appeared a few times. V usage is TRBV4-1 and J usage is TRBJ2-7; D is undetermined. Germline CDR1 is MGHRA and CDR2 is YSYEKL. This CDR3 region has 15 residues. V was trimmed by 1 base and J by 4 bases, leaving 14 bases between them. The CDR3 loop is CASSQGRIQLYEQYF. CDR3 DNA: TGCGCCAGCAGCCAAGGTCGGATCCAATTATACGAGCAGTACTTC.

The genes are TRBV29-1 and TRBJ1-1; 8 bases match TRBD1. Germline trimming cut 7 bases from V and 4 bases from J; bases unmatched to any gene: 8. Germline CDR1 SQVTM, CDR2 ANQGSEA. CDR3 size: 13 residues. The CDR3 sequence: CSARTGLVTEAFF. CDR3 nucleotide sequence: TGCAGCGCCAGGACAGGGCTCGTCACTGAAGCTTTCTTT.

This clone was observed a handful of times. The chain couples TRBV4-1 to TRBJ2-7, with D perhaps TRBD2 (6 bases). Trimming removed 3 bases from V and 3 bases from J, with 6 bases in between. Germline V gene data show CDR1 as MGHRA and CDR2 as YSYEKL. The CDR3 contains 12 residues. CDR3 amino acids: CASSQRDYEQYF. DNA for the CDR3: TGCGCCAGCAGCCAGCGGGACTACGAGCAGTACTTC.

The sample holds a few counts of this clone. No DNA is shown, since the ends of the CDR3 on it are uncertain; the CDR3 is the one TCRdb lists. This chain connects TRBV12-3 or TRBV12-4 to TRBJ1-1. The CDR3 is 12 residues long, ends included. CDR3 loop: CASSILGTEAFF.

In nucleotides, the CDR3 is TGTGCCAGCAGTCGGGGACTAGCGGGGGACCACGAGCAGTACTTC. Encoded protein: CASSRGLAGDHEQYF. The chain uses TRBV7-6 and TRBJ2-7; 14 bases fit TRBD2. The CDR3 runs to 15 residues. The V gene end was trimmed by 6 bases and the J gene end by 5 bases; junction bases not matched to a gene: 6. Germline V gene data show CDR1 as SGHVS and CDR2 as FNYEAQ.